These 14 T cell receptor beta chains were all obtained from the same sample, sequenced in a study of blood T cell repertoires in COVID-19. Generated by immunoSEQ multiplex PCR, the TCRdb table keeps only in-frame clones and is missing some. The sample consists of under 300,000 clones, 89% of them appearing once. The sequencing input was PBMCs or T cells enriched from blood (not recorded which). These receptors were obtained from a woman in her 40s who had recovered from COVID-19.

The V call is TRBV11-2, the J call TRBJ1-6, with 10 bases that match TRBD1. V shed 5 bases and J 0 bases; nucleotides not matched to a gene: 4. From germline, CDR1 is SGHAT and CDR2 FQNNGV. The CDR3 spans 17 residues. CDR3 amino acids: CASSRRTGGSYNSPLHF. The CDR3 DNA is TGTGCCAGCAGCCGACGGACAGGGGGCTCCTATAATTCACCCCTCCACTTT.

The chain has TRBV2 and TRBJ1-2; D possibly corresponds to TRBD1 (5 bases). In germline, CDR1 is SNHLY, CDR2 FYNNEI. Deletions cut 9 bases from V and 8 bases from J, with 19 bases between. The CDR3 is 13 amino acids. The CDR3 is CASKLQVDGGYTF. In DNA form, the CDR3 reads TGTGCCAGTAAGCTACAGGTTGATGGGGGCTACACCTTC.

This rearrangement joins TRBV25-1 to TRBJ2-6; D remains ambiguous. Germline-derived CDR1 and CDR2 are MGHDK and SYGVNS. The CDR3 length is 18 residues. Trimming stripped 3 bases from V and 0 bases from J, with 15 bases between. The CDR3 is CASSELAGSPSGANVLTF. The CDR3 bases are TGTGCCAGCAGTGAGCTGGCAGGTAGTCCCTCTGGGGCCAACGTCCTGACTTTC. Complete variable domain (other parts from reference TRBV25-1 and TRBJ2-6): EADIYQTPRYLVIGTGKKITLECSQTMGHDKMYWYQQDPGMELHLIHYSYGVNSTEKGDLSSESTVSRIRTEHFPLTLESARPSHTSQYLCASSELAGSPSGANVLTFGAGSRLTVL.

V gene TRBV30 combines with J gene TRBJ2-2; TRBD2 is a possible D gene (5 bases). The CDR3 covers 13 residues. Looked up from germline, CDR1 is GTSNPN and CDR2 is SVGIG (reference sequence). The V end lost 7 bases, the J end lost 4 bases, and 13 bases lay between the germline ends. The CDR3 protein is CASKDWRTGELFF. In DNA, the CDR3 is TGTGCCTCGAAGGACTGGCGCACCGGGGAGCTGTTTTTT. Together with reference TRBV30 and TRBJ2-2, the CDR3 gives the full variable domain: SQTIHQWPATLVQPVGSPLSLECTVEGTSNPNLYWYRQAAGRGLQLLFYSVGIGQISSEVPQNLSASRPQDRQFILSSKKLLLSDSGFYLCASKDWRTGELFFGEGSRLTVL.

V is TRBV5-4 and J is TRBJ2-7; 9 nucleotides match TRBD2. In germline, CDR1 is SGHNT, CDR2 YYREEE (reference sequence). Trimming cost V 1 base and J 3 bases; bases outside gene matches: 8. There are 16 residues in the CDR3. CDR3 in DNA: TGTGCCAGCAGCTTGTCCACCGGGACTAGCAGCTACGAGCAGTACTTC. Its translation: CASSLSTGTSSYEQYF.

This chain connects TRBV24-1 to TRBJ2-3; 8 bases agree with TRBD2. CDR1 and CDR2 (germline): KGHDR, SFDVKD. V lost 3 bases, J lost 4 bases, and 5 bases stayed unmatched. This CDR3 has 15 amino acids. The DNA of the CDR3 is TGTGCCACCAGTGATCAGGGGACTAGTTCAGATACGCAGTATTTT. Its translation: CATSDQGTSSDTQYF.

The chain employs TRBV5-1 and TRBJ1-4, with 7 bases fitting TRBD1. J gave up 8 bases and V 4 bases, and 11 bases lay outside the gene matches. The CDR3 loop spans 15 amino acids. CDR1 and CDR2 (germline): SGHRS, YFSETQ. The CDR3 protein is CASSRRQGGGEKLFF. Written as DNA, the CDR3 is TGCGCCAGCAGCAGACGACAGGGAGGAGGAGAAAAACTGTTTTTT.

This clone was detected only a few times. This sequence joins TRBV18 and TRBJ2-7; D is uncertain. Germline CDR1 reads KGHSH; CDR2 reads LQKENI. This CDR3 region has 12 residues. Trimming pared 2 bases from V and 1 base from J, leaving 3 bases between. CDR3 DNA: TGTGCCAGCTCACCAGCGTCCTACGAGCAGTACTTC. Translating it yields CASSPASYEQYF.

The chain uses TRBV19 and TRBJ1-2; 8 bases map to TRBD1. Trimming took 3 bases from V and 8 from J; bases not matched to a gene: 8. The germline V gene encodes CDR1 LNHDA and CDR2 SQIVND (reference sequence). The CDR3 runs to 14 residues. This CDR3 is CASSIGQGSRGYTF. CDR3 bases: TGTGCCAGTAGTATCGGACAGGGTTCAAGAGGCTACACCTTC.

This chain joins TRBV5-1 and TRBJ2-5; TRBD2 matches at 11 bases. Looked up from germline, CDR1 is SGHRS and CDR2 is YFSETQ. V shed 1 base and J 5 bases; nucleotides not matched to a gene: 4. This CDR3 spans 15 amino acids. The DNA for the CDR3 is TGCGCCAGCAGCTTGCCTAGCGGGGGGAAGGAGACCCAGTACTTC. Translating gives CASSLPSGGKETQYF.

The sample holds a few counts of this clone. The J gene is TRBJ2-3, the V gene TRBV4-3; possibly TRBD1 for D (6 bases). Germline CDR1 is LGHNA and CDR2 is YSLEER. Trimming removed 0 bases from V and 1 base from J, with 8 bases in between. The CDR3 totals 15 residues. CDR3 sequence reads: CASSQDYRGTDTQYF. The CDR3 DNA reads as TGCGCCAGCAGCCAAGACTACAGGGGCACAGATACGCAGTATTTT.

This clone came up a few times. V is TRBV7-6 and J is TRBJ2-5; a weak D match, TRBD1 (6 bases). The germline gives CDR1 SGHVS, CDR2 FNYEAQ. V was shortened by 10 bases and J by 0 bases, with 18 bases between the two germline ends. The CDR3 consists of 15 residues. CDR3 loop: CATQQGSGHQETQYF. The CDR3 bases are TGTGCCACCCAACAGGGTAGTGGGCACCAAGAGACCCAGTACTTC.

CDR3 bases: TGCAGCCACCGGGAAGCCGGGGAGCTGTTTTTT. This translates into CSHREAGELFF. This chain links TRBV29-1 with TRBJ2-2; D perhaps matches TRBD2 (5 bases). Germline CDR1 and CDR2: SQVTM and ANQGSEA. The CDR3 loop spans 11 amino acids. Trimming stripped 8 bases from V and 6 bases from J, with 10 bases between.

The chain combines TRBV6-6 with TRBJ1-2, with unresolved D. CDR3 size: 13 residues. Trimming stripped 5 bases from V and 1 base from J, with 8 bases between. Germline assignment: CDR1 MNHNY and CDR2 SVGAGI (reference sequence). The CDR3 sequence: CASSLTDNYGYTF. The CDR3 DNA follows: TGTGCCAGCAGTCTTACAGATAACTATGGCTACACCTTC.